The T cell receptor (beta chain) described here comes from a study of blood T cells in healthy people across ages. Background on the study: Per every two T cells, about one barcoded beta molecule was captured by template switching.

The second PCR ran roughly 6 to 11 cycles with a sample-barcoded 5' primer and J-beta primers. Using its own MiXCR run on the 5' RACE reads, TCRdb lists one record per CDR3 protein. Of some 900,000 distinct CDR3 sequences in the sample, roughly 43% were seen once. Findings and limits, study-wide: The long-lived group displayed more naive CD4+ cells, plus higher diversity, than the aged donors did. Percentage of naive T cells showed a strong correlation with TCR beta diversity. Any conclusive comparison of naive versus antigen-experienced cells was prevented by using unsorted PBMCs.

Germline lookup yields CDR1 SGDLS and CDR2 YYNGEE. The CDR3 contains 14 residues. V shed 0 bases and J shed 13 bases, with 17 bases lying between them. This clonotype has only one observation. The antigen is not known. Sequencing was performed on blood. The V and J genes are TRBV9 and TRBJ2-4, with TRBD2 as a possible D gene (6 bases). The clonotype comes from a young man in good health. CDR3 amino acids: CASSVGRGDNEQYF. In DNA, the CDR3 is TGTGCCAGCAGCGTAGGGCGGGGTGACAATGAGCAGTACTTC. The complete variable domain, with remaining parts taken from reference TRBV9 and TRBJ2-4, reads DSGVTQTPKHLITATGQRVTLRCSPRSGDLSVYWYQQSLDQGLQFLIQYYNGEERAKGNILERFSAQQFPDLHSELNLSSLELGDSALYFCASSVGRGDNEQYFGAGTRLSVL.